These 11 T cell receptor beta chains were sequenced from one sample in a study of PD-L1 blockade in urothelial cancer. Assay: immunoSEQ multiplex PCR; the TCRdb copy retains only in-frame clones and omits some. The data show approximately 71,000 clones, with less than 90% seen just once and 3.4% held by the top ten. The specimen was PBMCs, collected around atezolizumab (anti-PD-L1) treatment. Receptors were obtained from a man in his 60s with urothelial cancer.

This chain links TRBV7-2 with TRBJ2-3, with TRBD2 matching over 11 bases. Germline CDR1 SGHTA, CDR2 FQGNSA. The CDR3 runs to 17 residues. V was clipped by 2 bases and J by 0 bases; unmatched bases: 4. CDR3 in amino acids: CASSLSGTSGSTDTQYF. The CDR3 DNA follows: TGTGCCAGCAGCTTATCCGGGACTAGCGGAAGCACAGATACGCAGTATTTT.

V is TRBV11-2 and J is TRBJ1-5; TRBD1 is a possible D gene (6 bases). V was pared by 3 bases and J by 5 bases, with 8 bases between. Germline-derived CDR1 and CDR2 are SGHAT and FQNNGV. The CDR3 is 13 amino acids. The chain's CDR3 is CASSLTGYQPQHF. CDR3 sequence (DNA): TGTGCCAGCAGCTTGACAGGATATCAGCCCCAGCATTTT. Looking up the rest from reference TRBV11-2 and TRBJ1-5 gives the full variable domain: EAGVAQSPRYKIIEKRQSVAFWCNPISGHATLYWYQQILGQGPKLLIQFQNNGVVDDSQLPKDRFSAERLKGVDSTLKIQPAKLEDSAVYLCASSLTGYQPQHFGDGTRLSIL.

The chain couples TRBV6-5 to TRBJ1-1; D unclear. V was pared by 6 bases and J by 7 bases, with 15 bases between. CDR1 and CDR2 from the germline V gene are MNHEY and SVGAGI. This CDR3 contains 13 residues. The DNA of the CDR3 is TGTGCCAGCAGCAGGTGGCAGAGAGATGAAGCTTTCTTT. It codes for CASSRWQRDEAFF.

V and J are TRBV6-6 and TRBJ2-7; 7 nucleotides align to TRBD2. The CDR3 is 15 amino acids. Germline assignment: CDR1 MNHNY and CDR2 SVGAGI (reference sequence). Trimming at V came to 6 bases and at J to 5 bases, leaving 13 bases not matched to a gene. The CDR3 loop reads CASSPRLAPKDEQYF. Written as DNA, the CDR3 is TGTGCCAGCAGCCCGCGACTAGCCCCTAAGGACGAGCAGTACTTC.

J is TRBJ1-1 and V is TRBV19, with 9 bases matching TRBD1. This CDR3 has 11 amino acids. The germline V gene encodes CDR1 LNHDA and CDR2 SQIVND (reference sequence). With 6 bases clipped from V and 11 bases from J, the junction kept 4 bases outside the gene matches. In DNA, the CDR3 is TGTGCCAGTAGGGGGGACAGGGAGGCTTTCTTT. Translating it yields CASRGDREAFF.

The rearrangement links TRBV7-2 to TRBJ2-7, with TRBD1 identical over 9 bases. The CDR3 loop spans 14 amino acids. Looked up from germline, CDR1 is SGHTA and CDR2 is FQGNSA. Trimming took 2 bases from V and 4 from J; bases not matched to a gene: 3. This CDR3 is CASSLRGTGYEQYF. CDR3 bases: TGTGCCAGCAGCTTACGGGGGACAGGGTACGAGCAGTACTTC.

The chain is built from TRBV27 and TRBJ2-5; 10 positions agree with TRBD2. Germline trimming cut 6 bases from V and 2 bases from J; bases unmatched to any gene: 6. Germline V gene data show CDR1 as MNHEY and CDR2 as SMNVEV (reference sequence). The CDR3 length is 15 residues. CDR3 sequence: CASRKQLAGQETQYF. In DNA, the CDR3 is TGTGCCAGCAGGAAACAACTAGCGGGGCAAGAGACCCAGTACTTC.

The chain is built from TRBV7-7 and TRBJ2-2, with 7 bases fitting TRBD1. J gave up 6 bases and V 5 bases, and 6 bases lay outside the gene matches. CDR1 and CDR2 from the germline V gene are SSHAT and FNYEAQ (reference sequence). CDR3 length: 14 amino acids. This CDR3 is CASSQNRGPGELFF. The CDR3 nucleotides are TGTGCCAGCAGCCAAAACAGGGGTCCCGGGGAGCTGTTTTTT.

The gene calls are TRBV5-1 and TRBJ2-7; 11 bases match TRBD2. Germline CDR1 and CDR2: SGHRS and YFSETQ. Losses at the gene ends were 4 bases for V and 1 base for J; bases not matched to a gene: 4. The CDR3 spans 15 residues. CDR3 nucleotides: TGCGCCAGCAGCCTGGGACTAGCGGATTCCTACGAGCAGTACTTC. Protein product: CASSLGLADSYEQYF.

The rearrangement joins TRBV4-1 to TRBJ2-2, with TRBD1 matching over 11 bases. Germline loops: CDR1 MGHRA, CDR2 YSYEKL. The CDR3 covers 18 residues. Unmatched junction bases numbered 7, after V lost 0 bases and J lost 4 bases. CDR3 sequence (DNA): TGCGCCAGCAGCCAAGAGGATGGGGACAGGGGGTTCACCGGGGAGCTGTTTTTT. This encodes CASSQEDGDRGFTGELFF.

This sequence joins TRBV14 and TRBJ1-4; D gene uncertain. Trimming left V 2 bases short and J 6 bases short, with 7 bases between. CDR1 SGHDN and CDR2 FVKESK come from the germline V gene. The CDR3 is 13 amino acids. CDR3 in DNA: TGTGCCAGCAGCCAAATCATAGATGAAAAACTGTTTTTT. Amino acids: CASSQIIDEKLFF.